Below, 28 T cell receptor beta chains from the same sample are listed, as sequenced in a study of CD8+ T cells in alopecia areata. It was cDNA, reverse transcribed from extracted RNA, that served as the sequencing template. Measured with immunoSEQ multiplex PCR; TCRdb has only the in-frame clones, and not every one. The data contain some 150,000 clones, more than 45% of them singletons. The sequencing here drew on CD8+ T cells sorted from blood, taken at week 0. The receptors stem from a human donor with alopecia areata.

There are a few counts of this clone. This chain joins TRBV9 and TRBJ1-1, with D unclear. CDR3 length: 14 amino acids. Per germline, CDR1 SGDLS and CDR2 YYNGEE. Trimming took off 0 bases at V and 6 bases at J, with 12 bases between the two ends. For the CDR3, the DNA is TGTGCCAGCAGCGTAGACTCTGGGCTCTCTGAAGCTTTCTTT. It encodes CASSVDSGLSEAFF.

V gene TRBV10-3 combines with J gene TRBJ2-7; no clear D gene. V was clipped by 0 bases and J by 5 bases, with 11 bases between them. The CDR3 is made up of 14 amino acids. The germline gives CDR1 ENHRY, CDR2 SYGVKD. In nucleotides, the CDR3 is TGTGCCATCAGTGAGTCGAAGGGCAGCGACGAGCAGTACTTC. Its protein product is CAISESKGSDEQYF.

V is TRBV5-6 and J is TRBJ1-1; D uncertain. This CDR3 has 13 residues. Trimming took off 0 bases at V and 0 bases at J, with 3 bases between the two ends. Per germline, CDR1 SGHDT and CDR2 YYEEEE. CDR3 region: CASSLGMNTEAFF. In nucleotides, the CDR3 is TGTGCCAGCAGCTTGGGTATGAACACTGAAGCTTTCTTT.

This rearrangement joins TRBV10-3 to TRBJ2-2; D possibly corresponds to TRBD2 (5 bases). Trimming took off 10 bases at V and 6 bases at J, with 12 bases between the two ends. The germline gives CDR1 ENHRY, CDR2 SYGVKD. This CDR3 is 12 amino acids long. CDR3 loop: CASQEGSGELFF. The CDR3 DNA sequence: TGTGCCAGCCAAGAGGGATCCGGGGAGCTGTTTTTT.

This clone was counted only a few times. The chain carries TRBV30 and TRBJ2-3; D call uncertain. Deletions cut 8 bases from V and 2 bases from J, with 11 bases between. Germline loops: CDR1 GTSNPN, CDR2 SVGIG (reference sequence). The CDR3 consists of 12 residues. CDR3 protein: CALRGNTDTQYF. The CDR3 coding sequence is TGTGCCCTTAGAGGCAACACAGATACGCAGTATTTT. Together with reference TRBV30 and TRBJ2-3, the CDR3 gives the full variable domain: SQTIHQWPATLVQPVGSPLSLECTVEGTSNPNLYWYRQAAGRGLQLLFYSVGIGQISSEVPQNLSASRPQDRQFILSSKKLLLSDSGFYLCALRGNTDTQYFGPGTRLTVL.

This clone has just a few counts. J is TRBJ2-1 and V is TRBV30; D unresolved. The CDR3 is 13 amino acids. Germline assignment: CDR1 GTSNPN and CDR2 SVGIG (reference sequence). The V gene lost 0 bases and the J gene lost 4 bases, with 7 bases spanning the gap. The chain's CDR3 is CAWSVGQYNEQFF. CDR3 sequence (DNA): TGTGCCTGGAGTGTAGGTCAGTACAATGAGCAGTTCTTC. Drawing the rest from reference TRBV30 and TRBJ2-1, the complete variable domain is SQTIHQWPATLVQPVGSPLSLECTVEGTSNPNLYWYRQAAGRGLQLLFYSVGIGQISSEVPQNLSASRPQDRQFILSSKKLLLSDSGFYLCAWSVGQYNEQFFGPGTRLTVL.

The rearrangement joins TRBV7-9 to TRBJ2-5, with a tentative D call TRBD1 (6 bases). The CDR3 runs to 13 residues. Trimming cost V 5 bases and J 3 bases, with 10 bases left between them. From germline, CDR1 is SEHNR and CDR2 FQNEAQ (reference sequence). The CDR3 DNA reads TGTGCCAGCAGCCTTCGGACAGAAGAGACCCAGTACTTC. Protein product: CASSLRTEETQYF.

This sequence joins TRBV6-1 and TRBJ1-6, with TRBD1 identical over 10 bases. Germline assignment: CDR1 MNHNS and CDR2 SASEGT. This CDR3 has 14 amino acids. J was trimmed by 10 bases and V by 7 bases; bases with no gene match: 7. Written as DNA, the CDR3 is TGTGCCAGCAAAACAGAGACAGGGGGCTCACCCCTCCACTTT. This encodes CASKTETGGSPLHF.

This clone appeared a few times. This rearrangement joins TRBV30 to TRBJ1-5; D possibly corresponds to TRBD1 (5 bases). V gave up 0 bases and J gave up 9 bases, with 15 bases separating them. CDR3 length: 14 amino acids. CDR1 is GTSNPN, CDR2 SVGIG, per germline (reference sequence). CDR3 residues: CAWSVTSGAAPQHF. CDR3 bases: TGTGCCTGGAGTGTGACCTCCGGGGCTGCGCCCCAGCATTTT.

In this sample, this clone turned up a few times. The V gene is TRBV15, the J gene TRBJ2-1; D is possibly TRBD1 (6 bases). The CDR3 is 12 amino acids. The V gene lost 0 bases and the J gene lost 15 bases, with 12 bases spanning the gap. Per the germline V gene, CDR1 is LNHNV and CDR2 is YYDKDF (reference sequence). The DNA of the CDR3 is TGTGCCACCAGCAGAGATGTGAGACAGGTGTTCTTC. Translation gives CATSRDVRQVFF. Using reference TRBV15 and TRBJ2-1 for the parts outside the CDR3, the full variable domain is DAMVIQNPRYQVTQFGKPVTLSCSQTLNHNVMYWYQQKSSQAPKLLFHYYDKDFNNEADTPDNFQSRRPNTSFCFLDIRSPGLGDTAMYLCATSRDVRQVFFGPGTRLTVL.

V gene TRBV9 combines with J gene TRBJ1-2; 9 bases agree with TRBD1. This CDR3 has 15 amino acids. Germline V gene data show CDR1 as SGDLS and CDR2 as YYNGEE. V lost 3 bases and J lost 3; bases outside the gene matches: 6. The CDR3 region is CASSATGGAHYGYTF. The CDR3 DNA is TGTGCCAGCAGCGCCACAGGGGGCGCCCACTATGGCTACACCTTC.

This clone was observed once. The junction does not match germline at one end; this may be a read error. The gene calls are TRBV27 and TRBJ2-7; D not resolved. This CDR3 has 14 residues. Germline CDR1 is MNHEY and CDR2 is SMNVEV (reference sequence). The CDR3 sequence is CASSLRPLARAEVF. The DNA for the CDR3 is TGTGCCAGCAGTCTTCGGCCCCTTGCTCGAGCTGAGGTGTTC.

The chain couples TRBV5-6 to TRBJ2-1; TRBD1 might be the D (5 bases). Per the germline V gene, CDR1 is SGHDT and CDR2 is YYEEEE. CDR3 length: 17 residues. V lost 4 bases and J lost 3, with 20 bases in between. CDR3 sequence reads: CASSTPIHRKLYNEQFF. The CDR3 nucleotides are TGTGCCAGCAGCACACCTATTCACAGGAAACTCTACAATGAGCAGTTCTTC.

This rearrangement joins TRBV6-5 to TRBJ2-3; perhaps TRBD2 as D (5 bases). The germline CDR1 and CDR2 sequences are MNHEY and SVGAGI. The CDR3 runs 14 residues. V was pared by 5 bases and J by 0 bases, with 9 bases between. Here the CDR3 DNA reads TGTGCCAGCAGTACCCTAGCTAGCACAGATACGCAGTATTTT. This codes for CASSTLASTDTQYF.

The J gene is TRBJ2-7, the V gene TRBV13; D is undetermined. V shed 0 bases and J shed 4 bases, with 10 bases lying between them. The CDR3 totals 14 residues. Per the germline V gene, CDR1 is PRHDT and CDR2 is FYEKMQ (reference sequence). In nucleotides, the CDR3 is TGTGCCAGCAGCTTAGGGGGTACCCAATACGAGCAGTACTTC. Its protein product is CASSLGGTQYEQYF. Drawing the rest from reference TRBV13 and TRBJ2-7, the complete variable domain is AAGVIQSPRHLIKEKRETATLKCYPIPRHDTVYWYQQGPGQDPQFLISFYEKMQSDKGSIPDRFSAQQFSDYHSELNMSSLELGDSALYFCASSLGGTQYEQYFGPGTRLTVT.

The V and J genes are TRBV7-6 and TRBJ2-7, with D possibly TRBD1 on 6 matching bases. V was cut by 1 base and J by 7 bases, with 14 bases left in between. Looked up from germline, CDR1 is SGHVS and CDR2 is FNYEAQ. The CDR3 is 14 residues long. CDR3 DNA: TGTGCCAGCAGCTTAGAGCAGGGGTTTAATGAGCAGTACTTC. It encodes CASSLEQGFNEQYF.

The chain joins TRBV5-6 to TRBJ2-7; 7 bases agree with TRBD1. The CDR3 contains 13 residues. Per the germline V gene, CDR1 is SGHDT and CDR2 is YYEEEE. V lost 3 bases and J lost 3; bases outside the gene matches: 3. The CDR3 is CASSSGTVYEQYF. The DNA of the CDR3 is TGTGCCAGCAGCTCAGGGACAGTCTACGAGCAGTACTTC.

The chain is built from TRBV13 and TRBJ1-2; D is possibly TRBD1 (5 bases). This CDR3 is built from 14 residues. Between the trimmed V and J ends, which lost 0 bases and 4 bases, there was a span of 9 bases. CDR1 and CDR2 (germline): PRHDT, FYEKMQ (reference sequence). DNA of the CDR3: TGTGCCAGCAGCTTAGGGGGGCTCTCCTATGGCTACACCTTC. Its translation: CASSLGGLSYGYTF.

The genes are TRBV29-1 and TRBJ1-2, with a weak D call TRBD1 (5 bases). In germline, CDR1 is SQVTM, CDR2 ANQGSEA. The V and J ends lost 2 bases and 3 bases respectively, with 10 bases between them. CDR3 length: 13 residues. The CDR3 here is CSVERDADYGYTF. The CDR3 DNA is TGCAGCGTTGAACGGGACGCAGACTATGGCTACACCTTC.

The rearrangement joins TRBV30 to TRBJ2-5; no clear D gene. Trimming took 2 bases from V and 1 from J, leaving 2 bases between them. This CDR3 is 11 amino acids long. The V gene's germline CDR1 is GTSNPN and CDR2 SVGIG (reference sequence). CDR3 residues: CAWSPQETQYF. The CDR3 DNA reads as TGTGCCTGGAGTCCCCAAGAGACCCAGTACTTC.

This chain uses TRBV7-9 with TRBJ2-3; no clear D. Trimming left V 4 bases short and J 2 bases short, with 13 bases between. CDR1 and CDR2 (germline): SEHNR, FQNEAQ (reference sequence). The CDR3 runs 15 residues. CDR3 region: CASSYRAAPTDTQYF. In nucleotides, the CDR3 is TGTGCCAGCAGCTATAGGGCGGCCCCCACAGATACGCAGTATTTT.

This clone was seen more than once but under ten times. The chain links TRBV19 to TRBJ2-5, with 7 bases fitting TRBD1. CDR1 and CDR2 (germline): LNHDA, SQIVND (reference sequence). The CDR3 extends over 13 amino acids. J lost 5 bases, V lost 9 bases, and 9 bases had no gene match. CDR3 sequence (DNA): TGTGCCAGCCAAAAAGGGACAGTGGAGACCCAGTACTTC. It encodes CASQKGTVETQYF.

In its sample, this clone was seen a few times. CDR3 coding DNA: TGTGCCAGCAGCCAGGCCAGGGTCTTCTATGGCTACACCTTC. It translates to CASSQARVFYGYTF. The chain recombines TRBV11-2 with TRBJ1-2; D perhaps matches TRBD1 (5 bases). Germline CDR1 SGHAT, CDR2 FQNNGV. This CDR3 contains 14 residues. V dropped 5 bases and J dropped 4 bases, with 14 bases sitting between them.

The V call is TRBV2, the J call TRBJ1-2; maybe TRBD1 (6 bases). CDR1 is SNHLY, CDR2 FYNNEI, per germline. The V gene lost 3 bases and the J gene lost 5 bases, with 19 bases spanning the gap. The CDR3 runs to 16 residues. CDR3 sequence: CASSDQPSGHLYGYTF. CDR3 DNA sequence: TGTGCCAGCAGTGACCAACCGTCGGGACACCTTTATGGCTACACCTTC.

This clone was counted only a few times. V and J are TRBV30 and TRBJ1-2; the match to TRBD1 covers 8 bases. Trimming took 4 bases from V and 5 from J; bases not matched to a gene: 9. This CDR3 is 14 amino acids long. The germline gives CDR1 GTSNPN, CDR2 SVGIG (reference sequence). The CDR3 sequence is CAWKPGGLGYGYTF. Written as DNA, the CDR3 is TGTGCCTGGAAGCCAGGGGGCCTAGGTTATGGCTACACCTTC.

On this clone: One end of the junction does not line up with germline, which may come from a read error. This rearrangement joins TRBV10-3 to TRBJ2-3, with D maybe TRBD1 (5 bases). The CDR3 has 15 residues. Germline CDR1 ENHRY, CDR2 SYGVKD. In nucleotides, the CDR3 is TGTGCCAGCAGTGTCCAGGGTGGGAGCACAGATACGCAGTATTTT. Translated, it gives CASSVQGGSTDTQYF.

The chain uses TRBV5-4 and TRBJ2-5; D uncertain. Germline loops: CDR1 SGHNT, CDR2 YYREEE (reference sequence). Trimming cost V 0 bases and J 7 bases, with 7 bases left between them. CDR3 size: 12 residues. The CDR3: CASSLGSRTQYF. For the CDR3, the DNA is TGTGCCAGCAGCTTGGGGTCTAGGACCCAGTACTTC.

V and J are TRBV29-1 and TRBJ1-4; D call uncertain. The CDR3 length is 11 residues. Trimming removed 4 bases at V and 8 bases at J, with 8 bases between. The germline CDR1 and CDR2 sequences are SQVTM and ANQGSEA. CDR3 loop: CSVGVGEKLFF. Written as DNA, the CDR3 is TGCAGCGTTGGTGTCGGGGAAAAACTGTTTTTT.